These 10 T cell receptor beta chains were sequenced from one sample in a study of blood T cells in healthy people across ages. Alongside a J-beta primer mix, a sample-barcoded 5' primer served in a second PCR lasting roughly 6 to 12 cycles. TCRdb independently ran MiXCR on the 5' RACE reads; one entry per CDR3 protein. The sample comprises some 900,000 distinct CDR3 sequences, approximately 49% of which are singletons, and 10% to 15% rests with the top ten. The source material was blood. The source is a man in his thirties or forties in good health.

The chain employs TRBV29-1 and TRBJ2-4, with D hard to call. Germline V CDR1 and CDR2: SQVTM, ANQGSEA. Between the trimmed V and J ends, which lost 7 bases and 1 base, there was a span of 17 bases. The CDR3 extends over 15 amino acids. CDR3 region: CSAEGDDLAKNIQYF. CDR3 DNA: TGCAGCGCGGAAGGCGACGACTTGGCCAAAAACATTCAGTACTTC.

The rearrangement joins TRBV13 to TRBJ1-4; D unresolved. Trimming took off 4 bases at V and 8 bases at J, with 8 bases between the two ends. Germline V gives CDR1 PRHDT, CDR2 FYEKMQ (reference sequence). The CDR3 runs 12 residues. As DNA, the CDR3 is TGTGCCAGCAGCTGGGGAGAAGAAAAACTGTTTTTT. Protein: CASSWGEEKLFF. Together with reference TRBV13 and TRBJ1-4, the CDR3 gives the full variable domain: AAGVIQSPRHLIKEKRETATLKCYPIPRHDTVYWYQQGPGQDPQFLISFYEKMQSDKGSIPDRFSAQQFSDYHSELNMSSLELGDSALYFCASSWGEEKLFFGSGTQLSVL.

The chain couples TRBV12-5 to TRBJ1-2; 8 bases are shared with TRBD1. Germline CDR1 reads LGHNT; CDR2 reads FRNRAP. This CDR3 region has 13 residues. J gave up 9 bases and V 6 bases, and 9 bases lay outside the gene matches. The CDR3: CASGTAGGHSYTF. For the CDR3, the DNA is TGTGCTAGTGGGACTGCAGGGGGCCACAGCTACACCTTC.

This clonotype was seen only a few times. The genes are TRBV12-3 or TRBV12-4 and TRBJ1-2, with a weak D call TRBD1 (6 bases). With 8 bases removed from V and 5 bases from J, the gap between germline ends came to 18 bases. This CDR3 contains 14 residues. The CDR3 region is CASSTQGLGYGYTF. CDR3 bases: TGTGCCAGCTCCACTCAGGGGTTGGGATATGGCTACACCTTC.

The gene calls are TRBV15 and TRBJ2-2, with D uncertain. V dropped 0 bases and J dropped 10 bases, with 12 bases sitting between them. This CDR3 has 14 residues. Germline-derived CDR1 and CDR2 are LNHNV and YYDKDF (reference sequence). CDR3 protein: CATSRDGRSAELFF. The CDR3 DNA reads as TGTGCCACCAGCAGAGATGGCAGGTCCGCGGAGCTGTTTTTT.

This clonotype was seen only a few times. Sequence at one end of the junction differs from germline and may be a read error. The CDR3 reads CASSLSGLAEETQYF. The CDR3 DNA reads TGTGCTAGCAGCCTATCGGGACTAGCGGAGGAGACCCAGTACTTC. The gene calls are TRBV7-7 and TRBJ2-5, with 11 bases fitting TRBD2. In germline, CDR1 is SSHAT, CDR2 FNYEAQ (reference sequence). CDR3 size: 15 residues.

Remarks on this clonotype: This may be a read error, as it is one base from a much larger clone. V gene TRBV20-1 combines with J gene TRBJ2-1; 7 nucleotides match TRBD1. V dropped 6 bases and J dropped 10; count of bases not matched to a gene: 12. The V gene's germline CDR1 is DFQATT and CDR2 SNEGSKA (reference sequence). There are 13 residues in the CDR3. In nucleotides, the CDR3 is TGCAGTGCACTAATAACAGGGGAATACGAGCAGTTCTTC. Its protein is CSALITGEYEQFF.

This CDR3 is CASTLFAGGTQYF. CDR3 sequence (DNA): TGTGCCAGCACCCTTTTTGCAGGAGGTACGCAGTATTTT. This chain uses TRBV12-3 or TRBV12-4 with TRBJ2-3; TRBD2 might be the D (5 bases). This CDR3 contains 13 residues. V gave up 7 bases and J gave up 8 bases, with 16 bases separating them.

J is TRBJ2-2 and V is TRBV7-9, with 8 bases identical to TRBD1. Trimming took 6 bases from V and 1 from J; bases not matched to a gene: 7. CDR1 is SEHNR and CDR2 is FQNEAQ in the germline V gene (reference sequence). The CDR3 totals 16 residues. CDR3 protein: CASSHSGTGNTGELFF. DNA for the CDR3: TGTGCCAGCAGTCACTCCGGGACAGGGAACACCGGGGAGCTGTTTTTT. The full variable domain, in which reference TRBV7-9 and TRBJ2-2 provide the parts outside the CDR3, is DTGVSQNPRHKITKRGQNVTFRCDPISEHNRLYWYRQTLGQGPEFLTYFQNEAQLEKSRLLSDRFSAERPKGSFSTLEIQRTEQGDSAMYLCASSHSGTGNTGELFFGEGSRLTVL.

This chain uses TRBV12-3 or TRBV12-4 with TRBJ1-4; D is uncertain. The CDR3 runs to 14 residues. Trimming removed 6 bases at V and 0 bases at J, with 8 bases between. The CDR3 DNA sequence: TGTGCCAGCAGCACAGTGGCAACTAATGAAAAACTGTTTTTT. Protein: CASSTVATNEKLFF.